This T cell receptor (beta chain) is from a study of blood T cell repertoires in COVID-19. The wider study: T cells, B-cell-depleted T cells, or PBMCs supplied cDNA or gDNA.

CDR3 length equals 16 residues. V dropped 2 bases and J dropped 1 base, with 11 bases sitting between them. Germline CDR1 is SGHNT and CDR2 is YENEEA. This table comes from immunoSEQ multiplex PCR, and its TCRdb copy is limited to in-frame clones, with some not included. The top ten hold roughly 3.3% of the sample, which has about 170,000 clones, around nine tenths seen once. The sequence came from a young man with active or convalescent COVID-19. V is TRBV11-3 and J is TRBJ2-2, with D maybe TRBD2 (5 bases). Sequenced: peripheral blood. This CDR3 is CASSLNPSGNTGELFF. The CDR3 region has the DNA TGTGCCAGCAGCTTAAATCCCAGCGGGAACACCGGGGAGCTGTTTTTT. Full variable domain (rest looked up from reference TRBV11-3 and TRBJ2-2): EAGVVQSPRYKIIEKKQPVAFWCNPISGHNTLYWYLQNLGQGPELLIRYENEEAVDDSQLPKDRFSAERLKGVDSTLKIQPAELGDSAVYLCASSLNPSGNTGELFFGEGSRLTVL.